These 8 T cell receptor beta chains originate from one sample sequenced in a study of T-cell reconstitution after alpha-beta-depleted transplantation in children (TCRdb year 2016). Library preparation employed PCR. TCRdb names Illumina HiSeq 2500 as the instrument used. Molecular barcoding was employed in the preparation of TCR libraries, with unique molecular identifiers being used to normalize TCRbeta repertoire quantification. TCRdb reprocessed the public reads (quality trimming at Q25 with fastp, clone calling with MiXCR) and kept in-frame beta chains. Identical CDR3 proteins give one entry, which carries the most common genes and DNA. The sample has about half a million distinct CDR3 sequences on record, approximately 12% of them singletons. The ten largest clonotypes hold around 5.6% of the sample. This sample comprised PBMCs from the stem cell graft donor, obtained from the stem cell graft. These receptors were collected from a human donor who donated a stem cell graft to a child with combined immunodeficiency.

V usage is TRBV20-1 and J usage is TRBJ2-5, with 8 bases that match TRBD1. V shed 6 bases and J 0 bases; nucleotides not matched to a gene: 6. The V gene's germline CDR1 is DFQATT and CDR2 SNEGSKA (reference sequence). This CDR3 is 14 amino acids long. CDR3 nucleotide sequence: TGCAGTGCGCCGGGACAGGAGAACCAAGAGACCCAGTACTTC. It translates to CSAPGQENQETQYF.

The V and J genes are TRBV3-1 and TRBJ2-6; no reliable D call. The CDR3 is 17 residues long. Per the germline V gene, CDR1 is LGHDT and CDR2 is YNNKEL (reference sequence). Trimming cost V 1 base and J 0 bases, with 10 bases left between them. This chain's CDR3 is CASSQARWPSGANVLTF. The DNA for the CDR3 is TGTGCCAGCAGCCAAGCTCGGTGGCCCTCTGGGGCCAACGTCCTGACTTTC.

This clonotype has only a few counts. The CDR3 DNA reads TGTGCCAGCAGCCTCTTAATGGTTACTGAAGCTTTCTTT. Translation gives CASSLLMVTEAFF. The chain is built from TRBV7-9 and TRBJ1-1; no firm D call. CDR3 size: 13 residues. Germline assignment: CDR1 SEHNR and CDR2 FQNEAQ (reference sequence). V was pared by 5 bases and J by 5 bases, with 12 bases between.

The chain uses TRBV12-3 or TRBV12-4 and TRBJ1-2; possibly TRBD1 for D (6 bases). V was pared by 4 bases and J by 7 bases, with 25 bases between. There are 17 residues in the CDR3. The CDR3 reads CASSSQTSATLGGGYTF. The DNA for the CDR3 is TGTGCCAGCAGTTCGCAGACCTCCGCAACCCTAGGGGGTGGCTACACCTTC.

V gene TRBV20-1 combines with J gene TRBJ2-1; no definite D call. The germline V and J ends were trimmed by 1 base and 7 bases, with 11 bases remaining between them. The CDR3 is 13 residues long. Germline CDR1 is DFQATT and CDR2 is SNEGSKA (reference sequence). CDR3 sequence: CSARGGFSNEQFF. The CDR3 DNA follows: TGCAGTGCTAGAGGTGGATTTTCTAATGAGCAGTTCTTC.

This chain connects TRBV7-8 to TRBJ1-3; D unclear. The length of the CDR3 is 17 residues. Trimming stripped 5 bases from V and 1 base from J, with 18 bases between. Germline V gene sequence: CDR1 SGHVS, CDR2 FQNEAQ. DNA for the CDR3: TGTGCCAGCAGCCGAAACCCCGGTTTCGAATCTGGAAACACCATATATTTT. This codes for CASSRNPGFESGNTIYF. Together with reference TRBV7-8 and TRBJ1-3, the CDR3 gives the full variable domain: GAGVSQSPRYKVAKRGQDVALRCDPISGHVSLFWYQQALGQGPEFLTYFQNEAQLDKSGLPSDRFFAERPEGSVSTLKIQRTQQEDSAVYLCASSRNPGFESGNTIYFGEGSWLTVV.

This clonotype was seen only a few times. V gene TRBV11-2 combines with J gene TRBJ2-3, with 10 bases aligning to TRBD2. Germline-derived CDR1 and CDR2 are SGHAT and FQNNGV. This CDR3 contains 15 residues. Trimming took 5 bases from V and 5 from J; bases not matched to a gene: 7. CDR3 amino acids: CASSESGRAGDTQYF. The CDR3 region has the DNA TGTGCCAGCAGCGAGAGCGGGAGGGCCGGAGATACGCAGTATTTT.

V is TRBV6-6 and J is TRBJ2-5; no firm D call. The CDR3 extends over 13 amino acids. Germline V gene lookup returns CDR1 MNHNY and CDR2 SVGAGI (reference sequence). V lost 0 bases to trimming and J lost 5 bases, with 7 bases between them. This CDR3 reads CASSYSRFETQYF. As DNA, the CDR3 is TGTGCCAGCAGTTACTCTAGATTCGAGACCCAGTACTTC.